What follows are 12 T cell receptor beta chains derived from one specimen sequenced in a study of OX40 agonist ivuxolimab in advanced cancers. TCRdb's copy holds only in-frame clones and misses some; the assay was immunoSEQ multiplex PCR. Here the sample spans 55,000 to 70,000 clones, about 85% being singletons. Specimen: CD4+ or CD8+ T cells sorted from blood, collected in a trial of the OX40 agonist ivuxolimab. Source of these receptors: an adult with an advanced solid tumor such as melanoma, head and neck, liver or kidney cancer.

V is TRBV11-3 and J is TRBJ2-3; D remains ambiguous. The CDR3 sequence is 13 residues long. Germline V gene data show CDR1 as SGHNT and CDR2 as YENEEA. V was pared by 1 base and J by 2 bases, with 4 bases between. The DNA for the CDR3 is TGTGCCAGCAGCTTAGGGGCCACAGATACGCAGTATTTT. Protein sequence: CASSLGATDTQYF.

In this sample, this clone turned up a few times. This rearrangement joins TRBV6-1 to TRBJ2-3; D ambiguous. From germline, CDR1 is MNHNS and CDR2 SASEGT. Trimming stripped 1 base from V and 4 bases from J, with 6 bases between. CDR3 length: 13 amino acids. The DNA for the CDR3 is TGTGCCAGCAGTGAAGTTCTTGCAGATACGCAGTATTTT. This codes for CASSEVLADTQYF.

CDR3 in DNA: TGTGCCAGCAGGGTTGGGACAGGGAGAGAGACCCAGTACTTC. This encodes CASRVGTGRETQYF. This chain links TRBV6-1 with TRBJ2-5; 9 bases map to TRBD1. The V gene end was trimmed by 6 bases and the J gene end by 4 bases; junction bases not matched to a gene: 6. Germline V gives CDR1 MNHNS, CDR2 SASEGT. This CDR3 contains 14 residues.

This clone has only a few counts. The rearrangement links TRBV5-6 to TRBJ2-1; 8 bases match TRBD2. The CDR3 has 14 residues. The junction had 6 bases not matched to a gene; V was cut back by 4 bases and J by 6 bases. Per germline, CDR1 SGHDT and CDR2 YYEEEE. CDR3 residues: CASSLVAGFNEQFF. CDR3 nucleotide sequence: TGTGCCAGCAGCCTAGTAGCGGGATTCAATGAGCAGTTCTTC.

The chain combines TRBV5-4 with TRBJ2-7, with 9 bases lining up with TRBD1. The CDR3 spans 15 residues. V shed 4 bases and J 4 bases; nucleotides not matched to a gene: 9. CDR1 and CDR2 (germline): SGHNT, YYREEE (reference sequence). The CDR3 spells CASSAGTGRGYEQYF. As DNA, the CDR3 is TGTGCCAGCAGCGCCGGGACAGGGCGGGGGTACGAGCAGTACTTC.

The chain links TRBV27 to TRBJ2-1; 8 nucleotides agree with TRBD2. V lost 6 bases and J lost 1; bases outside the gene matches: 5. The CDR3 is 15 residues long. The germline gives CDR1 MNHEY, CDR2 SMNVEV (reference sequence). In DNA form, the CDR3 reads TGTGCCAGCAGCAAGCGGGAGCTTTCCTACAATGAGCAGTTCTTC. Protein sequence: CASSKRELSYNEQFF.

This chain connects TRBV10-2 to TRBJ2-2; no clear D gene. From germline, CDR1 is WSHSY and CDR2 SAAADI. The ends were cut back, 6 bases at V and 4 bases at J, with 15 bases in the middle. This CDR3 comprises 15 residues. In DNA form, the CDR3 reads TGCGCCAGCAGCGCGACGCCTCGAGGCACCGGGGAGCTGTTTTTT. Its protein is CASSATPRGTGELFF.

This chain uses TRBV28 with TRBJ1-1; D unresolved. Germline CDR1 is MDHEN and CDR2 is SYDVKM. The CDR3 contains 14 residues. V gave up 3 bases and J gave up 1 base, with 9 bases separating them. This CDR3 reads CASSFTRANTEAFF. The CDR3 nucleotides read TGTGCCAGCAGTTTTACGAGGGCGAACACTGAAGCTTTCTTT. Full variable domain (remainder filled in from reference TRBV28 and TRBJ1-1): DVKVTQSSRYLVKRTGEKVFLECVQDMDHENMFWYRQDPGLGLRLIYFSYDVKMKEKGDIPEGYSVSREKKERFSLILESASTNQTSMYLCASSFTRANTEAFFGQGTRLTVV.

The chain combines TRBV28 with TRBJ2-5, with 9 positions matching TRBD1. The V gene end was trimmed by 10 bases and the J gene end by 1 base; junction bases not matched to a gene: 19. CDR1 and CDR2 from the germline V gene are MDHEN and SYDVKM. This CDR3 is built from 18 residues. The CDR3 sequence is CATGQGPPPLVLQETQYF. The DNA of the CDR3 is TGTGCCACGGGACAGGGCCCCCCGCCGCTGGTTCTCCAAGAGACCCAGTACTTC.

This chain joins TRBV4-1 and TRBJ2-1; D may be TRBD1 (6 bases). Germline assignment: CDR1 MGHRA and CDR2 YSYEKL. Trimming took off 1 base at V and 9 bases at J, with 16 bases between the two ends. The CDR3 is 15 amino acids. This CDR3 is CASSQVRGSAPEQFF. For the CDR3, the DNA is TGCGCCAGCAGCCAAGTCAGGGGTTCAGCGCCTGAGCAGTTCTTC.

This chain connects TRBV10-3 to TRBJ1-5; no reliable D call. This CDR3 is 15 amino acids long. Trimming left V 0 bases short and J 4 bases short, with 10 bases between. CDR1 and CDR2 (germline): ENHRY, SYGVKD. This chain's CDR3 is CAISESIILNQPQHF. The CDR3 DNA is TGTGCCATCAGTGAGTCGATAATTTTGAATCAGCCCCAGCATTTT.

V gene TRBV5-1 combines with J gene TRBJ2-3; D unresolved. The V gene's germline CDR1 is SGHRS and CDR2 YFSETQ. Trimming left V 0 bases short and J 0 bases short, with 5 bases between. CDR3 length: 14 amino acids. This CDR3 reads CASSLVDSTDTQYF. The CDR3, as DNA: TGCGCCAGCAGCTTGGTGGACAGCACAGATACGCAGTATTTT.